The rows below give T cell receptor beta chains drawn from one sample of a study of blood T cell repertoires in COVID-19. Assay: immunoSEQ multiplex PCR; the TCRdb copy retains only in-frame clones and omits some. This table holds about 70,000 clones, approximately 83% found once. Sequencing was carried out using peripheral blood. The receptors come from a human donor in a cohort sampled during active COVID-19. The CDR3 runs from the conserved cysteine through the conserved F or W. A D gene is named only where the DNA matches it firmly. Size is omitted from some rows. Given values are once, few, many or a class for expanded clones.

.	TRBV19	TRBD2	TRBJ2-2	CASSIQRGDTGELFF	TGTGCCAGTAGTATCCAGCGGGGGGACACCGGGGAGCTGTTTTTT
.	TRBV30	.	TRBJ1-1	CAWSVSGNMNTEAFF	TGTGCCTGGAGTGTATCAGGAAATATGAACACTGAAGCTTTCTTT
.	TRBV10-3	.	TRBJ2-5	CAIGGETQYF	TGTGCCATCGGAGGGGAGACCCAGTACTTC
.	TRBV5-4	TRBD1	TRBJ2-7	CASSWDRTEQYF	TGTGCCAGCAGCTGGGACAGGACCGAGCAGTACTTC
.	TRBV3-1/TRBV3-2	.	TRBJ2-5	CASRNFRATPVQETQYF	TGTGCCAGCAGGAACTTCAGGGCTACTCCCGTACAAGAGACCCAGTACTTC
.	TRBV7-9	.	TRBJ2-1	CASSLDRVNEQFF	TGTGCCAGCAGCTTAGACAGGGTGAATGAGCAGTTCTTC
.	TRBV6-5	TRBD2	TRBJ2-3	CASAFGGDADTQYF	TGTGCCAGCGCGTTCGGGGGGGATGCAGATACGCAGTATTTT
medium-sized	TRBV5-1	TRBD1	TRBJ1-5	CASSLLGTGNQPQHF	TGCGCCAGCAGCTTGTTAGGGACAGGCAATCAGCCCCAGCATTTT
.	TRBV3-1/TRBV3-2	TRBD1	TRBJ2-7	CASSNRQGYEQYF	TGTGCCAGCAGCAACCGACAGGGCTACGAGCAGTACTTC
.	TRBV10-1	.	TRBJ2-7	CASSTGSSSTEQYF	TGCGCCAGCAGTACAGGGTCCTCTTCTACCGAGCAGTACTTC
.	TRBV6-5	TRBD2	TRBJ2-5	CASTLLGGGKETQYF	TGTGCCAGCACACTCTTGGGCGGGGGAAAAGAGACCCAGTACTTC
.	TRBV6-5	TRBD1	TRBJ2-7	CASSTGQAPYEQYF	TGTGCCAGCAGTACGGGACAGGCCCCCTACGAGCAGTACTTC
.	TRBV6-4	TRBD2	TRBJ2-1	CASSAPRLAGGTEQFF	TGTGCCAGCAGTGCCCCCAGACTAGCGGGGGGCACTGAGCAGTTCTTC
.	TRBV18	.	TRBJ2-3	CASSPRDTATDTQYF	TGTGCCAGCTCACCTCGGGACACGGCCACAGATACGCAGTATTTT
.	TRBV10-3	.	TRBJ1-2	CAIIWSTFYGYTF	TGTGCCATCATCTGGAGCACCTTCTATGGCTACACCTTC
.	TRBV4-2	.	TRBJ2-5	CASSPRETQYF	TGTGCCAGCAGCCCCCGAGAGACCCAGTACTTC
.	TRBV5-1	.	TRBJ1-3	CASKEGAGNTIYF	TGCGCCAGCAAGGAGGGCGCTGGAAACACCATATATTTT
.	TRBV11-2	.	TRBJ2-7	CASSGPSSQGAQYF	TGTGCCAGCAGCGGACCCTCCTCACAGGGAGCCCAGTACTTC
few	TRBV19	.	TRBJ1-6	CASSIWYVGGNSPLHF	TGTGCCAGTAGTATTTGGTATGTCGGAGGAAATTCACCCCTCCACTTT
.	TRBV11-2	.	TRBJ1-4	CASNHSGGTNEKLFF	TGTGCCAGCAACCACAGCGGGGGAACTAATGAAAAACTGTTTTTT
.	TRBV2	.	TRBJ2-2	CASSENRPNTGELFF	TGTGCCAGCAGTGAAAACAGGCCGAACACCGGGGAGCTGTTTTTT
.	TRBV2	.	TRBJ2-5	CASIGGRGETQYF	TGTGCCAGCATAGGGGGGAGGGGAGAGACCCAGTACTTC
.	TRBV7-8	.	TRBJ1-1	CASSFAGSHTEAFF	TGTGCCAGCAGCTTTGCCGGGTCTCACACTGAAGCTTTCTTT
few	TRBV5-1	TRBD2	TRBJ2-2	CASSQLSGETGELFF	TGCGCCAGCAGCCAACTTAGCGGGGAGACCGGGGAGCTGTTTTTT
medium-sized	TRBV5-5	.	TRBJ1-6	CASSLTGGRARSPLHF	TGTGCCAGCAGCTTGACGGGGGGGAGGGCTAGATCACCCCTCCACTTT